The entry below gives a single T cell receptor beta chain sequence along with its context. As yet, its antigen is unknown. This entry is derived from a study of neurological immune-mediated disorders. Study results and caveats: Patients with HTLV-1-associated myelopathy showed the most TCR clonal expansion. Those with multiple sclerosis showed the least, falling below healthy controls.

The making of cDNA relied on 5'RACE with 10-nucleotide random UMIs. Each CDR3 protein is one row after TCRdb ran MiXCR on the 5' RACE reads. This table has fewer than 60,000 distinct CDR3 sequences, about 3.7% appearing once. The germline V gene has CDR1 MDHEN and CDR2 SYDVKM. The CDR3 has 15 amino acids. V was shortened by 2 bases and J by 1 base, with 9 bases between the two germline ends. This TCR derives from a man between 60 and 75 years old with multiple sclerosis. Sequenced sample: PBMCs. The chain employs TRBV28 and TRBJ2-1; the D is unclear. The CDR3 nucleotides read TGTGCCAGCAGTTTACCCCTAGGGTCCTACAATGAGCAGTTCTTC. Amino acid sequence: CASSLPLGSYNEQFF.